This T cell receptor (beta chain) was obtained from a study of beta chain features in type 1 diabetes. Reverse transcription of all isolated RNA meant that expressed TCRB transcripts were sequenced. Assay used: immunoSEQ multiplex PCR; TCRdb lists only in-frame clones, some missing. The table shows 600,000 to 700,000 clones, with around 15% occurring only once. Turning to this clone: Its cognate antigen is unknown.

General study results and limits: Patients with type 1 diabetes showed fewer VDJ junction insertions and more deletions. All four CD4+ subsets of Type 1 diabetes patients contained TCRB CDR3s that were moderately but significantly shorter. The study left unresolved whether HLA type influences TCRB rearrangement. A closer apparent resemblance between naive, central memory and Treg TCRB repertoires was seen in patients than in healthy donors.

Stem cell-like memory, regulatory, central memory and naive CD4+ cells were sorted via CD45RO/CCR7/CD25/CD127/CD95/CD27. The ends lost 3 bases at V and 5 bases at J; junction bases unmatched: 8. Germline CDR1 is SGDLS and CDR2 is YYNGEE. The CDR3 contains 16 residues. This TCR derives from a man between 18 and 35 years old with type 1 diabetes. Sequenced sample: naive CD4+ T cells from blood. This sequence joins TRBV9 and TRBJ1-6, with 7 bases lining up with TRBD1. The CDR3 loop is CASSARQGGNNSPLHF. The CDR3 coding sequence is TGTGCCAGCAGCGCAAGACAGGGCGGGAATAATTCACCCCTCCACTTT.